A selection of T cell receptor beta chains follows, all from one sample in a study of T cells after yellow fever vaccination. TCRdb itself ran the 5' RACE reads through MiXCR, one entry per CDR3 protein. The sample contains about 340,000 distinct CDR3 sequences, roughly 4% of which appear only once. The sample here was PBMCs, taken 5 days after the yellow fever booster vaccination. The receptor set was obtained from a man aged 18 to 30 who received the YFV17D yellow fever vaccine. Both conserved end residues are part of each CDR3. A D gene is named only where the DNA matches it firmly. Some rows mark clone size as missing; the rest say once, few, many or name a class of expanded clone.

TRBV5-1	TRBD1	few	TRBJ2-5	CASSETGTGGETQYF	TGCGCCAGCAGCGAGACCGGGACAGGGGGAGAGACCCAGTACTTC
TRBV20-1	NA	few	TRBJ2-5	CSASGSGGGEETQYF	TGCAGTGCTAGCGGCTCCGGGGGCGGGGAAGAGACCCAGTACTTC
TRBV28	NA	NA	TRBJ1-2	CASSDRSGGEGDGYTF	TGTGCCAGCAGCGACCGATCCGGGGGAGAGGGCGATGGCTACACCTTC
TRBV6-5	NA	few	TRBJ1-1	CASLTPGRRTEAFF	TGTGCCAGCCTTACCCCGGGGCGTCGGACTGAAGCTTTCTTT
TRBV25-1	NA	NA	TRBJ2-7	CASRVRTALGYEQYF	TGTGCCAGCAGAGTACGCACTGCGCTGGGCTACGAGCAGTACTTC
TRBV12-3/TRBV12-4	NA	many	TRBJ2-5	CASTPFGNQETQYF	TGTGCCAGCACCCCTTTTGGGAACCAAGAGACCCAGTACTTC
TRBV19	TRBD1	NA	TRBJ2-4	CASSIVSYSTGTENIQYF	TGTGCCAGTAGTATAGTTTCGTACTCAACTGGGACAGAAAACATTCAGTACTTC
TRBV9	NA	many	TRBJ1-3	CASSQQGTGNTIYF	TGTGCCAGCAGCCAACAGGGTACTGGAAACACCATATATTTT
TRBV3-1	NA	few	TRBJ1-4	CASSQYRDEEKLFF	TGTGCCAGCAGCCAGTACAGGGATGAGGAAAAACTGTTTTTT
TRBV6-2/TRBV6-3	TRBD2	many	TRBJ2-5	CASISELAGEQETQYF	TGTGCCAGCATTTCAGAACTAGCGGGGGAGCAAGAGACCCAGTACTTC
TRBV5-4	NA	many	TRBJ2-7	CASSLGSGPYEQYF	TGTGCCAGCAGCTTGGGGTCGGGGCCCTACGAGCAGTACTTC
TRBV9	NA	few	TRBJ1-2	CASSVAGVDYGYTF	TGTGCCAGCAGCGTAGCCGGGGTGGACTATGGCTACACCTTC
TRBV7-2	TRBD1	many	TRBJ2-2	CASSYRGGNTGELFF	TGTGCCAGCAGCTACAGGGGTGGAAACACCGGGGAGCTGTTTTTT
TRBV7-9	TRBD1	few	TRBJ2-2	CASSRRQGAQTGELFF	TGTGCCAGCAGCCGGCGACAGGGGGCGCAAACCGGGGAGCTGTTTTTT